This T cell receptor (beta chain) derives from a study of Tregs in tolerant kidney transplant recipients. Study context: Related graft donors supplied nonmyeloablative bone marrow transplants, and mixed chimerism was transient. Broader study findings: Expanding Tregs on activated donor B cells appeared to best identify donor-specific TCRbeta clones.

About this clone: Its antigen is unidentified.

Some clones are missing from TCRdb's copy, which holds only in-frame ones; the method was immunoSEQ multiplex PCR. The sample holds approximately 93,000 clones, 90% to 95% seen once. The length of the CDR3 is 16 residues. The germline V gene has CDR1 KGHSH and CDR2 LQKENI. V gave up 4 bases and J gave up 1 base, with 11 bases separating them. Thawed PBMCs were FACS-sorted into unstimulated CD4+CD25+CD127- regulatory T cells, CD4+CD25- non-regulatory cells, CD4 and CD8 cells. The receptor's source is a human donor who received a combined kidney and bone marrow transplant. Sequenced here: CD4+ T cells from blood, sampled before the transplant. The chain combines TRBV18 with TRBJ2-6, with D possibly TRBD1 on 6 matching bases. The CDR3 region is CASSHGQQSGANVLTF. The CDR3 DNA sequence: TGTGCCAGCTCACATGGACAGCAATCTGGGGCCAACGTCCTGACTTTC. Complete variable domain (other parts from reference TRBV18 and TRBJ2-6): NAGVMQNPRHLVRRRGQEARLRCSPMKGHSHVYWYRQLPEEGLKFMVYLQKENIIDESGMPKERFSAEFPKEGPSILRIQQVVRGDSAAYFCASSHGQQSGANVLTFGAGSRLTVL.